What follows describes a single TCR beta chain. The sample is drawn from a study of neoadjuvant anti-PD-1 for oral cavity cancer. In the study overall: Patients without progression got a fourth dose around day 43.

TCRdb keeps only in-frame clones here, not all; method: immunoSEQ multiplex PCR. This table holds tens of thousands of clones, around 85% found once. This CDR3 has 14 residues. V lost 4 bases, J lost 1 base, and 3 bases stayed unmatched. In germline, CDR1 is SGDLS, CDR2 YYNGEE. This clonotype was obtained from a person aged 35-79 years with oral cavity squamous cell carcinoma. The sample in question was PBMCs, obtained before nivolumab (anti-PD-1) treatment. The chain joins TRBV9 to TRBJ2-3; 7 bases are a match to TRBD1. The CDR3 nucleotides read TGTGCCAGCAGCCCCGGACAGGGCACAGATACGCAGTATTTT. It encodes CASSPGQGTDTQYF.